The TCR beta chain under discussion was sequenced for a study of T cells in Graves' hyperthyroidism and ophthalmopathy. Study results and limitations: The model's output predicted ophthalmopathy at a median of around 6.9 months prior to onset.

V lost 0 bases, J lost 1 base, and 10 bases stayed unmatched. Germline loops: CDR1 LNHNV, CDR2 YYDKDF (reference sequence). The CDR3 runs to 18 residues. Amplification of TCR beta CDR3 regions was performed using RNA transcripts as template. The HTBI primer set drove a first-round RT-PCR of the TCR CDR3. TCRdb reprocessed the multiplex PCR reads via MiXCR and lists one record per CDR3 protein. The repertoire holds around 190,000 distinct CDR3 sequences, approximately 15% seen once, with around 27% in the top ten. To note about this clonotype: Its cognate antigen is unknown.

Patients having uncontrolled infection, another autoimmune disease, pregnancy or lactation were not included. What was sequenced was blood. This sequence originates from a woman aged 45-65 years with Graves' hyperthyroidism. The rearrangement joins TRBV15 to TRBJ2-5; 8 nucleotides align to TRBD2. CDR3 protein: CATSRDRSSGLLQETQYF. The CDR3 DNA reads TGTGCCACCAGCAGAGATAGGTCTAGCGGGCTCCTCCAAGAGACCCAGTACTTC.